What follows are 14 T cell receptor beta chains derived from one specimen sequenced in a study of T cell repertoires in cytomegalovirus infection. These receptors have no identified antigens. A single record per CDR3 protein comes from TCRdb applying MiXCR to the reads. The sample includes some 940,000 distinct CDR3 sequences, 25% to 40% seen only once; the top ten take about an eighth. Sequencing was performed on cultured CD8+ T cells from PBMCs, taken from culture after CMV antigen stimulation. All receptors derive from a human donor in good health (CMV status not recorded). Some clones in this sample may be carry-over from other donors' samples.

This chain uses TRBV14 with TRBJ2-3; D call uncertain. Germline V gene data show CDR1 as SGHDN and CDR2 as FVKESK. Trimming shortened V by 6 bases and J by 1 base, and 8 bases separated the two germline ends. This CDR3 has 13 amino acids. The CDR3 loop is CASRLRGTDTQYF. Written as DNA, the CDR3 is TGTGCCAGCAGGCTCCGCGGCACAGATACGCAGTATTTT.

The chain links TRBV4-1 to TRBJ1-4; no clear D. This CDR3 comprises 16 residues. Germline values: CDR1 MGHRA, CDR2 YSYEKL. Trimming stripped 0 bases from V and 6 bases from J, with 14 bases between. Here the CDR3 reads CASSQDAPELDEKLFF. The CDR3 bases are TGCGCCAGCAGCCAAGATGCGCCCGAGCTCGATGAAAAACTGTTTTTT.

This clonotype was observed a few times. V is TRBV19 and J is TRBJ1-1; 8 nucleotides line up with TRBD1. Looked up from germline, CDR1 is LNHDA and CDR2 is SQIVND (reference sequence). The length of the CDR3 is 14 residues. Unmatched junction bases numbered 10, after V lost 7 bases and J lost 6 bases. CDR3 sequence: CASTTDREVSEAFF. CDR3 DNA: TGTGCCAGTACCACGGACAGGGAAGTATCTGAAGCTTTCTTT.

The chain has TRBV14 and TRBJ1-1, with 7 bases identical to TRBD1. The V gene's germline CDR1 is SGHDN and CDR2 FVKESK. This CDR3 contains 14 residues. The V segment lost 2 bases and the J segment 6 bases; nucleotides outside the gene matches: 6. CDR3 coding DNA: TGTGCCAGCAGCCAACACTACAGGGGCCCTGAAGCTTTCTTT. Translating it yields CASSQHYRGPEAFF.

This clonotype was picked up a small number of times. V and J are TRBV27 and TRBJ1-4; D is uncertain. Trimming shortened V by 7 bases and J by 5 bases, and 5 bases separated the two germline ends. Per germline, CDR1 MNHEY and CDR2 SMNVEV (reference sequence). The CDR3 is 11 amino acids. In DNA form, the CDR3 reads TGTGCCAGCATTGTGAATGAAAAACTGTTTTTT. Encoded protein: CASIVNEKLFF.

A few counts support this clonotype. The rearrangement links TRBV28 to TRBJ2-1; 11 nucleotides line up with TRBD2. Trimming cost V 2 bases and J 10 bases; bases outside gene matches: 19. CDR3 length: 19 residues. Germline V gives CDR1 MDHEN, CDR2 SYDVKM. CDR3 loop: CASSLRGSSVAGGQGEQFF. The CDR3 coding sequence is TGTGCCAGCAGTTTAAGAGGGTCTTCGGTAGCGGGGGGGCAGGGGGAGCAGTTCTTC.

The J gene is TRBJ2-7, the V gene TRBV5-6; D unresolved. The CDR3 totals 15 residues. In germline, CDR1 is SGHDT, CDR2 YYEEEE. V lost 1 base, J lost 3 bases, and 14 bases lay in between. The CDR3 DNA reads TGTGCCAGCAGCTTGTTAGCAGCTATAAACTACGAGCAGTACGTC. Translated, it gives CASSLLAAINYEQYV.

CDR3 DNA sequence: TGTGCCAGCAGTTTTCTAGGGGGCATGGAAGATACGCAGTATTTT. Translated, it gives CASSFLGGMEDTQYF. The chain has TRBV12-3 or TRBV12-4 and TRBJ2-3, with 7 bases fitting TRBD1. The junction had 8 bases not matched to a gene; V was cut back by 3 bases and J by 5 bases. This CDR3 contains 15 residues.

This clonotype has just a few counts. V and J are TRBV2 and TRBJ2-1, with TRBD2 as a possible D gene (6 bases). Germline CDR1 SNHLY, CDR2 FYNNEI. Trimming cost V 3 bases and J 5 bases, with 17 bases left between them. The CDR3 consists of 16 residues. CDR3 region: CASSDIGGTHNNEQFF. CDR3 in DNA: TGTGCCAGCAGTGATATTGGCGGGACCCACAACAATGAGCAGTTCTTC.

The chain is built from TRBV6-8 and TRBJ2-3; D is unresolved. This CDR3 is 15 amino acids long. Germline values: CDR1 MNHGY, CDR2 SAAAGT. V lost 8 bases, J lost 0 bases, and 15 bases lay in between. CDR3 in amino acids: CASSGFGFSTDTQYF. The CDR3, as DNA: TGTGCCAGCTCGGGCTTCGGTTTTAGCACAGATACGCAGTATTTT.

This clonotype showed up many times. This chain joins TRBV12-3 or TRBV12-4 and TRBJ1-1; tentatively, D is TRBD1 (5 bases). CDR3 length equals 15 residues. V lost 0 bases to trimming and J lost 3 bases, with 11 bases between them. The CDR3 is CASSLARGGDTEAFF. DNA of the CDR3: TGTGCCAGCAGTTTAGCGCGGGGGGGTGACACTGAAGCTTTCTTT.

Many counts were recorded for this clonotype. The rearrangement joins TRBV7-2 to TRBJ1-1; possible D gene TRBD1, 5 bases. V lost 5 bases, J lost 1 base, and 14 bases lay in between. Germline lookup yields CDR1 SGHTA and CDR2 FQGNSA. The CDR3 is made up of 15 amino acids. The CDR3 is CASSPPRRGNTEAFF. As DNA, the CDR3 is TGTGCCAGCAGCCCGCCCAGGAGGGGGAACACTGAAGCTTTCTTT.

V gene TRBV27 combines with J gene TRBJ2-6; D remains ambiguous. V was trimmed by 9 bases and J by 0 bases, leaving 15 bases between them. This CDR3 is 16 amino acids long. Germline CDR1 is MNHEY and CDR2 is SMNVEV (reference sequence). The CDR3 bases are TGTGCCAGTAGACCGGTCCCCGGCTCTGGGGCCAACGTCCTGACTTTC. Protein: CASRPVPGSGANVLTF.

The V gene is TRBV13, the J gene TRBJ2-1; 10 bases are shared with TRBD2. The length of the CDR3 is 17 residues. Looked up from germline, CDR1 is PRHDT and CDR2 is FYEKMQ (reference sequence). V lost 3 bases and J lost 3; bases outside the gene matches: 8. The CDR3 DNA sequence: TGTGCCAGCAGCTTCTCCCTCTGGACTAGCGGCTACAATGAGCAGTTCTTC. Protein product: CASSFSLWTSGYNEQFF.